This T cell receptor beta chain was identified in a study of T cell responses to AZD1222 COVID-19 vaccine. Across the whole study: Pooling was applied to second doses at about 4 or about 12 weeks.

The data were produced by immunoSEQ multiplex PCR, yet TCRdb's version contains in-frame clones alone and is incomplete. The repertoire holds 120,000 to 150,000 clones, around 91% seen once, with roughly 5.5% in the top ten. The germline gives CDR1 PRHDT, CDR2 FYEKMQ (reference sequence). V was clipped by 8 bases and J by 0 bases, with 13 bases between them. CDR3 size: 14 residues. Concerning this clone itself: Its antigen is unidentified.

Study results and caveats: Repertoire collection took place solely once the T cell response had peaked.

The V call is TRBV13, the J call TRBJ1-1; D remains ambiguous. This TCR came from an adult in good health. The specimen was peripheral blood, collected on day 0 of AZD1222 vaccination. The CDR3, as DNA: TGTGCCAGCCTGCAAAGAGACCTGAACACTGAAGCTTTCTTT. Amino acid sequence: CASLQRDLNTEAFF. Variable domain in full (rest from reference TRBV13 and TRBJ1-1): AAGVIQSPRHLIKEKRETATLKCYPIPRHDTVYWYQQGPGQDPQFLISFYEKMQSDKGSIPDRFSAQQFSDYHSELNMSSLELGDSALYFCASLQRDLNTEAFFGQGTRLTVV.